This T cell receptor beta chain was observed in a study of cytomegalovirus exposure and HLA in healthy donors (dated by TCRdb to the late 2010s). Concerning the study at large: An earlier analysis of roughly 500 of the donors reported about 260 Gb of sequence data and 95 million to 130 million unique TCR beta sequences obtained from about 170 million T cells. Four to six DR-DQ haplotypes were handled as single units for association and clustering, since linkage in the cohort was strong. Among the roughly 400 genotyped donors, approximately 81% belonged to the genetic ancestry cluster associated with self-reported Caucasian donors. Donor age, sex, ethnicity and CMV serostatus were compiled alongside the repertoire data. A later analysis re-analyzed previously published TCR beta repertoires from roughly 690 donors and added high-resolution HLA genotyping to study TCR occurrence patterns. Along with the roughly 670-subject first cohort, a separate validation cohort of approximately 110 different subjects was used. All discovery cohort repertoires had been generated on a single sequencing platform. An early release covering some 640 HLA-typed donors comprised 300 to 350 gigabases of sequencing data and about 90 million unique TCR sequences. A later genetic analysis took genome-wide SNP genotypes for about three fifths of the 666 donors and used that subset as a discovery cohort. Using immunosequencing, the study profiled T cell repertoires from approximately 700 subjects and related those repertoires to cytomegalovirus serostatus. The study was designed to test whether signatures of past pathogen exposure could be identified by cataloging public T cell receptors. Among approximately 370 genotyped donors of the cohort, an average of approximately 240,000 unique TCR beta nucleotide sequences was sequenced per donor, of which 15% to 20% were non-productive. The later analysis used no new phenotypic data to find candidate immune exposures, relying instead on TCR beta sequences and their occurrence across donors. To decide whether each TCR beta V gene segment behaved as functional or pseudogenic, an earlier analysis of some 580 of the donors relied on high-throughput TCR beta sequencing. Class I and class II HLA loci were covered by the typing at four-digit resolution. Typing coverage varied by locus: roughly 629-630 donors for A, B, C, DRB1 and DQB1; approximately 500 for DQA1; approximately 570 for DPA1; 400 to 480 for DPB1. The study combined high-throughput TCR immunosequencing, statistical association of individual TCRs with disease status, and machine learning to predict cytomegalovirus infection status.

In total, roughly 710 healthy bone marrow donors made up the cohort. At the time of sampling, all cohort members were nominally healthy, though unrecorded immune exposures were likely present. The donor was CMV seronegative and was included in the group of a few hundred seronegative cohort members. A peripheral blood sample was provided by each donor, and peripheral blood mononuclear cells were used for TCR beta sequencing. The Qiagen DNeasy Blood Extraction Kit was used to extract genomic DNA from the blood cell samples. Details on this clone: What antigen it recognizes has not been identified. No base qualities exist here, and no much larger clone lies one base off it.

Receptor libraries were prepared by the immunoSEQ multiplex PCR assay. A mixture of 60 forward primers for TCR Vbeta segments and 13 reverse primers for TCR Jbeta segments was used in the multiplex PCR. Amplification of the CDR3 region of rearranged TCR beta genes was performed with a multiplex PCR assay on genomic DNA. Amplified TCR beta libraries were sequenced as 87-base-pair reads on the Illumina HiSeq System. Per the authors' processing: A later analysis tallied roughly 76 million unique TCR beta chains across the 666 repertoires, and 10 million to 11 million of those chains were shared by two or more donors. Raw reads were error-corrected and collapsed into unique sequences by a nearest-neighbor algorithm in which closely related sequences were merged to remove PCR and sequencing errors. Alignment of CDR3 sequences to IMGT reference sequences was used to assign V, D and J gene segments. For a sequence to be retained, a match of at least six nucleotides to both a V gene segment and a J gene segment was required. A rearrangement was called productive if the CDR3 had no stop codons and remained in frame with V and J, and every other rearrangement was called non-productive. CDR3 was defined according to IMGT convention as the region running from the second conserved V-encoded cysteine to the conserved J-encoded phenylalanine. In an earlier analysis of 550 to 650 of the donors, sequences lacking an unambiguous match to a single V gene segment were excluded. An earlier analysis of fewer than 650 of the donors classified V segments as functional when productive rearrangements were above 56.7% and as segregating when the standard deviation between donors was above 5%. To diagnose cytomegalovirus status from the catalog of TCR beta chain sequences, a statistical classification framework was built. A later analysis assigned V and J genes by comparing TCR nucleotide sequences with IMGT/GENE-DB human TR gene sequences. Using the TCRdist pipeline, a later analysis assigned CDR3 sequences along with most-parsimonious VDJ recombination scenarios. A later analysis defined each TCR beta chain by its CDR3 amino acid sequence plus V-gene family, and excluded reads lacking a unique V-gene family. A later analysis removed 550 to 700 highly shared, low-generation-probability nucleotide sequences to deal with suspected cross-contamination and a sequencing artifact. A later analysis calculated a clonal expansion index for each public chain from normalized within-repertoire ranks of inferred template counts. A later analysis computed generation probabilities with a VDJ recombination model fitted to out-of-frame rearrangements, and checked the results against IGoR. In a later analysis, hypergeometric tests were used to score TCR-TCR, TCR-HLA and TCR-CMV co-occurrence, with a repertoire-size bias correction applied to TCR pairs. In a later analysis, false discovery rates were estimated by permuting HLA or CMV assignments 20 times. A later analysis grouped co-occurring TCRs with DBSCAN, adding TCRdist sequence similarity when clustering within HLA-allele-positive subsets. Repertoires with fewer than 30,000 or more than 120,000 public chains were left out of co-occurrence clustering, as were five repertoires with anomalous nucleotide sharing. Drawn from immuneACCESS, this table holds only the in-frame rearrangements with V and J called that TCRdb kept. Clones are partly lost; checked studies trace under half to an unresolved V gene and leave the rest unexplained. The V and J calls and clone size are taken from that table; D and trimming were inferred from the DNA. The sample table holds around 130,000 clones, of which 82% were seen once. The ten largest clones represent more than 0.9% of the sample.

Points the paper makes about the study in general: A cluster of highly shared sequence variants was judged likely to represent a technical artifact of the sequencing pipeline. Roughly uniform sequencing depth across donors was assumed in presence/absence analyses, although this assumption may not hold. In the study, approximately 150 TCR beta chains were listed as associated with cytomegalovirus. Because counts were too low, some 16 rarely observed V segments, including chromosome 9 orphons, were excluded from the earlier analysis of fewer than 650 of the donors. A further reported finding was that TCR beta sequences accurately predicted the HLA-A and HLA-B alleles for most subjects in the first cohort. In a later analysis, about 17,000 TCR beta sequences were associated with specific HLA alleles at a false discovery rate of 0.05. In this cohort, only TCR beta chains were sequenced, and detectable features were limited by the absence of alpha or paired-chain data. The authors suggested that the approach could potentially be generalized to other disease states and immunological phenotypes. In an earlier analysis of approximately 590 of the donors, most TCR beta V segments appeared in productive rearrangements about 90% or about 30% of the time, broadly matching IMGT annotations. Strong co-occurrence of HLA alleles, especially DR and DQ, made assigning TCR associations to individual alleles difficult. Because HLA typing was unavailable for some donors at each locus, only the typed subset was used in association tests. Several of the top co-occurrence clusters appeared to be linked to parvovirus B19, influenza, CMV and Epstein-Barr virus, according to a later analysis. In vitro tests confirmed that a few of the cytomegalovirus-associated TCR beta chains recognize cytomegalovirus antigens. The 87-base-pair reads could not distinguish some IMGT-functional V segments, including TRBV6-2 and TRBV6-3, so those segments were excluded. A later genetic analysis associated a missense DCLRE1C variant with V-gene and J-gene trimming of TCR beta chains, and an independent cohort replicated the association. CMV serostatus was the only immune exposure information available for the cohort. Most CMV-associated TCR beta chains appeared to be HLA-restricted in a later analysis, and the HLA associations seemed to be driven largely by CMV exposure. According to a later genetic analysis, donors in an Asian-associated ancestry cluster had fewer N-insertions in productive TCRs than the approximately 700-donor mean. In a later analysis, TCR association rates were found to vary across HLA loci, with the most associated TCRs seen for DRB1 alleles and the fewest for HLA-C alleles. Cytomegalovirus status was reported to be diagnosed by the classifier with high specificity and sensitivity in both the original and validation cohorts. Most TCR sequences were observed very rarely across donors, whereas some public TCRs were present in many individuals. Correlated functional status among segregating V segments might reflect linkage disequilibrium, but an unknown experimental factor could not be ruled out. Compared with equally common non-associated chains, HLA-associated TCR beta chains in a later analysis were more clonally expanded and had lower generation probabilities.

Spanning cysteine to phenylalanine, the CDR3 consists of 10 amino acids. The read is trimmed to its CDR3 DNA, 30 bases read in frame from base 1. CDR1 is given as SNHLY and CDR2 as FYNNEI, both from the germline V gene. The chain is assembled from TRBV2 and TRBJ2-5; TRBD1 might be the D gene, on 5 matching bases. The DNA end favors TRBJ2-7, so the J call may be wrong. This TCR was recovered from a boy between 5 and 17 years old in good health and CMV-seronegative. Sequencing was performed on PBMCs. The sequenced DNA is TGTGCCAGCAAGGGGAACGAGCAGTACTTC. This is translated as CASKGNEQYF.